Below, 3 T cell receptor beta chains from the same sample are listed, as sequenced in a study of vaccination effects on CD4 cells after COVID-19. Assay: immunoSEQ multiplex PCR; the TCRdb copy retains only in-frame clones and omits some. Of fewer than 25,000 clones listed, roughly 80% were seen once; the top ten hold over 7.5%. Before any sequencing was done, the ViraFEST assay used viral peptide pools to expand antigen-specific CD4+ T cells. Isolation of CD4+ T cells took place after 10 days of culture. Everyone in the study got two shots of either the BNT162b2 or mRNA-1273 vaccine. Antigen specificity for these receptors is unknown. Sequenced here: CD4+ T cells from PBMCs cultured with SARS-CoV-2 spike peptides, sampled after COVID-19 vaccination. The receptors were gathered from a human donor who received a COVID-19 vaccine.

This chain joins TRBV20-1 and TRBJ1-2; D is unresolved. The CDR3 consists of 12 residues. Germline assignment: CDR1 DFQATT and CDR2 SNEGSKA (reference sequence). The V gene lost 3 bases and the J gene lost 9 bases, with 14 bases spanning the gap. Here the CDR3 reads CSASSSQNRYTF. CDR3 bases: TGCAGTGCTAGTAGCTCACAGAATCGCTACACCTTC.

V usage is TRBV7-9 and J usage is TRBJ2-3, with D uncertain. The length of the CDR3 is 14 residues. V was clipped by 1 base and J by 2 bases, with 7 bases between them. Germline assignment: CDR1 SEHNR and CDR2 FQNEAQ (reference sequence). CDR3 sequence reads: CASSLDFHTDTQYF. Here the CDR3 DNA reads TGTGCCAGCAGCTTAGATTTCCACACAGATACGCAGTATTTT.

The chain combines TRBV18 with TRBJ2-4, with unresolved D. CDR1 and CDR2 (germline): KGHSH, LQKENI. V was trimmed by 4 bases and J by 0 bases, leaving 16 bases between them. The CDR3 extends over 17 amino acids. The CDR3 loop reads CASSLFTLALAKNIQYF. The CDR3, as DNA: TGTGCCAGCTCACTATTTACGTTAGCTCTAGCCAAAAACATTCAGTACTTC.